These T cell receptor beta chains were read from a single sample in a study of T cell changes during pregnancy in multiple sclerosis. The assay was immunoSEQ multiplex PCR, and TCRdb's table has in-frame clones only and misses some. The data contain some 54,000 clones, just over 90% of them singletons. The sample was peripheral blood, taken after pregnancy. All receptors derive from a female donor with multiple sclerosis, enrolled in a pregnancy study. CDR3s include the opening cysteine and the closing phenylalanine or tryptophan. Some rows have no size entry. The others give once, few or many, or a class for an expanded clone.

>.|TRBV4-2|TRBJ2-1
CASSPQGFEQFF
>few|TRBV30|TRBJ2-5
CAWSASGVQETQYF
>few|TRBV2|TRBJ2-2
CASKLGTGRTGELFF
>.|TRBV5-1|TRBJ1-2
CASSLGGNYGYTF
>.|TRBV6-5|TRBJ1-4
CASRPGQAQNEKLFF
>.|TRBV29-1|TRBJ2-5
CSVEDSRHQETQYF
>.|TRBV4-2|TRBJ2-7
CASSQDGSGTAYEQYF
>.|TRBV10-3|TRBJ2-5
CAIRLGQGPQETQYF
>.|TRBV15|TRBJ1-1
CATSRGQGGTEAFF
>.|TRBV7-9|TRBJ2-3
CASSLAGGITDTQYF
>few|TRBV6-1|TRBJ1-4
CASSETPGANEKLFF
>once|TRBV27|TRBJ1-2
CASSYGSNYGYTF
>.|TRBV19|TRBJ1-1
CASSSVGGGDTEAFF
>.|TRBV5-4|TRBJ2-5
CASSLARLAGDETQYF
>.|TRBV11-3|TRBJ2-7
CASSLGETHREQYF
>.|TRBV19|TRBJ2-7
CASSILAGTYEQYF
>.|TRBV7-6|TRBJ2-2
CASSSGRESTGELFF
>.|TRBV4-1|TRBJ2-1
CASRGSNEQFF
>few|TRBV7-6|TRBJ1-1
CASSLERNTEAFF
>.|TRBV6-4|TRBJ2-1
CASSAGLAGGNEQFF
>.|TRBV11-3|TRBJ2-1
CASSLGRGSYNEQFF
>.|TRBV6-6|TRBJ1-3
CASKGTADTIYF
>.|TRBV6-4|TRBJ2-3
CASSRTSGSVDTQYF
>.|TRBV29-1|TRBJ2-5
CSVEVGGFQTQYF
>.|TRBV29-1|TRBJ2-1
CSVRSGSRYNEQFF
>.|TRBV25-1|TRBJ1-1
CASSDSYTEAFF
>.|TRBV7-6|TRBJ2-7
CASSLSGSFYEQYF